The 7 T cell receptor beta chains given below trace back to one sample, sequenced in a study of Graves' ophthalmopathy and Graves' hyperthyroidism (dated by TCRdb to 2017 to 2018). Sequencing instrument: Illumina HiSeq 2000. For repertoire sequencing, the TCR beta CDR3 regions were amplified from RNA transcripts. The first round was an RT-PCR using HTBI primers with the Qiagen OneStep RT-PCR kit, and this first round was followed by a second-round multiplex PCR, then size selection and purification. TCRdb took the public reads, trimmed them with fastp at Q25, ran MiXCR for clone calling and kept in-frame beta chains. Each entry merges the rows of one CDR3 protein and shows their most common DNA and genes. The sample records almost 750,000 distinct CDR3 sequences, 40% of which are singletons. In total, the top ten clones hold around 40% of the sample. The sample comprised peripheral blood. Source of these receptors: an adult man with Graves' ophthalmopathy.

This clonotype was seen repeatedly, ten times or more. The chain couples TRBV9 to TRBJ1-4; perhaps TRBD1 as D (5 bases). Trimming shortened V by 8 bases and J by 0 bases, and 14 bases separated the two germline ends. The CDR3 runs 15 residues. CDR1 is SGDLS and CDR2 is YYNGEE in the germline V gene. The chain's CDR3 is CASSVGTATNEKLFF. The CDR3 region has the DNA TGTGCCAGTAGTGTCGGGACCGCAACTAATGAAAAACTGTTTTTT.

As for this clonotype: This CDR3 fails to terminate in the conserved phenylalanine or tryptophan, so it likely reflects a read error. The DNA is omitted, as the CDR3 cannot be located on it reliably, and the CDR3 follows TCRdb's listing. CDR3 loop: CSGEQDFDGYAL. The chain recombines TRBV29-1 with TRBJ1-2. Including both end residues, the CDR3 is 12 amino acids long. Germline CDR1 SQVTM, CDR2 ANQGSEA.

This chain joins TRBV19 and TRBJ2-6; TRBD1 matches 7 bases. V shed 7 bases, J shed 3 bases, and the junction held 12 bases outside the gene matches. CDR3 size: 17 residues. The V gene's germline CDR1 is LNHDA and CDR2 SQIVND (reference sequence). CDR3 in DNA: TGTGCCAGTAATTATGGGACAGATCCGAATGGGGCCAACGTCCTGACTTTC. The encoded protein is CASNYGTDPNGANVLTF. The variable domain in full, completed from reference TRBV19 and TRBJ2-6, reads DGGITQSPKYLFRKEGQNVTLSCEQNLNHDAMYWYRQDPGQGLRLIYYSQIVNDFQKGDIAEGYSVSREKKESFPLTVTSAQKNPTAFYLCASNYGTDPNGANVLTFGAGSRLTVL.

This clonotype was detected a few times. The CDR3 region has the DNA TGTGCCAGCAGCGTAGAGGGGACCGCTTATAATTCACCCCTCCACTTT. Its protein is CASSVEGTAYNSPLHF. The chain carries TRBV9 and TRBJ1-6, with a weak D call TRBD1 (5 bases). CDR1 and CDR2 (germline): SGDLS, YYNGEE. The CDR3 loop spans 16 amino acids. Trimming left V 0 bases short and J 4 bases short, with 11 bases between.

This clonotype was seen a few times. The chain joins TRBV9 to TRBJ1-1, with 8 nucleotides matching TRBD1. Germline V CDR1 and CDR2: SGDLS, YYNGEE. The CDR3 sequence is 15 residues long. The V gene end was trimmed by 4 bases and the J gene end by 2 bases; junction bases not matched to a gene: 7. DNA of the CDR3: TGTGCCAGCAGCCTAAGATCAGGGGGCAACACTGAAGCTTTCTTT. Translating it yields CASSLRSGGNTEAFF.

The CDR3 region is CASSHGTGDNYGYTF. DNA of the CDR3: TGCGCCAGCAGCCATGGGACAGGGGACAACTATGGCTACACCTTC. The chain carries TRBV4-3 and TRBJ1-2; TRBD1 agrees at 10 bases. Trimming cost V 3 bases and J 2 bases; bases outside gene matches: 3. CDR3 size: 15 residues. Per germline, CDR1 LGHNA and CDR2 YSLEER.

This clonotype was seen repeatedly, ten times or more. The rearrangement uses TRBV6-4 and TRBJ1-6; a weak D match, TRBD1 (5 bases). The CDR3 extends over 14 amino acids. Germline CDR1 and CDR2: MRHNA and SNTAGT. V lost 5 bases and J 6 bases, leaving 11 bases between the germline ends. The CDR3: CASSQGAGNSPLHF. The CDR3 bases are TGTGCCAGCAGTCAAGGGGCGGGTAATTCACCCCTCCACTTT.